The subject of this entry is one T cell receptor beta chain. Its matching antigen is unknown. This sample is drawn from a study of Tregs in tolerant kidney transplant recipients. The study, taken as a whole, reports: Changing PCR primers prevented nucleotide comparison between some patients' samples. Biological reproducibility was not directly addressed in this study.

The CDR3 totals 15 residues. With 2 bases removed from V and 10 bases from J, the gap between germline ends came to 15 bases. CDR1 is MNHEY and CDR2 is SMNVEV in the germline V gene (reference sequence). Data came from immunoSEQ multiplex PCR; TCRdb stores just in-frame clones and leaves some out. The sample carries approximately 60,000 clones, around 87% recorded once. The nonmyeloablative bone marrow transplants came from related graft donors, with transient mixed chimerism. Sequenced material: CD4+ T cells from blood (PBMCs), taken 6 months after the transplant. V and J are TRBV27 and TRBJ1-6; a weak D match, TRBD1 (5 bases). The TCR comes from a human patient who received a combined kidney and bone marrow transplant. A share of the T cells may be of graft donor origin. The CDR3 loop reads CASSLSQGLGSPLHF. The CDR3 nucleotides are TGTGCCAGCAGTTTAAGTCAGGGTTTAGGGTCACCCCTCCACTTT.